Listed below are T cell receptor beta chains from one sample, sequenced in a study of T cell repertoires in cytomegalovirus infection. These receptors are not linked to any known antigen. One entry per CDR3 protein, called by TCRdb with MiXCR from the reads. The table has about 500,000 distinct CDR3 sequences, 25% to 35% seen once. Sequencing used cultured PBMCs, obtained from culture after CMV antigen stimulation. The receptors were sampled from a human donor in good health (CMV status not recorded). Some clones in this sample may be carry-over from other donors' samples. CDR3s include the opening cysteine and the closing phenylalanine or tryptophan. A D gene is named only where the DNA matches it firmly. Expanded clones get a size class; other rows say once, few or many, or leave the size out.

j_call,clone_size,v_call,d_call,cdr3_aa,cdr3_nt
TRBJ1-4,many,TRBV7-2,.,CASSLGLGATNEKLFF,TGTGCCAGCAGCTTAGGACTTGGGGCAACTAATGAAAAACTGTTTTTT
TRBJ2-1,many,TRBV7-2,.,CASSLGRGSAYNEQFF,TGTGCCAGCAGCTTAGGCAGGGGATCTGCCTACAATGAGCAGTTCTTC
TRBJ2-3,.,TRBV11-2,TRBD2,CASSWRGRAGGPTDTQYF,TGTGCCAGCAGCTGGCGAGGACGGGCGGGAGGGCCGACAGATACGCAGTATTTT
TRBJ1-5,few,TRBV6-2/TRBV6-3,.,CASQRSGSNQPQHF,TGTGCCAGCCAAAGGTCAGGGAGCAATCAGCCCCAGCATTTT
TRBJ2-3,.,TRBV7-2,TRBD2,CASSLGLAGLLGDTQYF,TGTGCCAGCAGCCTAGGACTAGCGGGACTGCTAGGAGATACGCAGTATTTT
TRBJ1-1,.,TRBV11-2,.,CASSPTLKAEAFF,TGTGCCAGCAGTCCGACCCTGAAAGCTGAAGCTTTCTTT
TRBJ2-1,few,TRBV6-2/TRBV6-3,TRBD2,CASSYTPGLAENEQFF,TGTGCCAGCAGTTACACCCCGGGACTAGCGGAAAATGAGCAGTTCTTC
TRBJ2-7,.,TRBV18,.,CASSPPVRGGYEQYF,TGTGCCAGCTCACCACCGGTCAGGGGTGGGTACGAGCAGTACTTC
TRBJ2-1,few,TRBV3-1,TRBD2,CASSPLSGRAGNEQFF,TGTGCCAGCAGCCCTCTTAGCGGGAGGGCCGGCAATGAGCAGTTCTTC
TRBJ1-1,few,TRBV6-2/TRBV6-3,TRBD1,CASSYPTGTGMNTEAFF,TGTGCCAGCAGTTACCCCACCGGGACAGGGATGAACACTGAAGCTTTCTTT
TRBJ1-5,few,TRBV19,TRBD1,CASNEQGEHQPQHF,TGTGCCAGTAATGAACAGGGGGAGCATCAGCCCCAGCATTTT
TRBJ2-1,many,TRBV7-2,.,CASSLSVNNEQFF,TGTGCCAGCAGCTTATCAGTTAACAATGAGCAGTTCTTC
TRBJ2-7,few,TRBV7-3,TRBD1,CASGPGQRTYEQYF,TGTGCCAGCGGCCCGGGACAGCGCACCTACGAGCAGTACTTC
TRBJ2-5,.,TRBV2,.,CASSKMGAGVVQYF,TGTGCCAGCAGTAAAATGGGGGCGGGAGTGGTCCAGTACTTC
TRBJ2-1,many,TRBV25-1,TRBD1,CASSEGQGNYNEQFF,TGTGCCAGCAGTGAGGGACAGGGTAACTACAATGAGCAGTTCTTC
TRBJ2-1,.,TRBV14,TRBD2,CASSLSGRRSNEQFF,TGTGCCAGCAGCCTTAGCGGGAGGAGAAGCAATGAGCAGTTCTTC
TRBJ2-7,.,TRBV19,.,CASSIAGVRYEQYF,TGTGCCAGTAGTATAGCAGGGGTTCGGTACGAGCAGTACTTC
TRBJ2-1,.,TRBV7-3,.,CACSLTRIGVSNEQFF,TGTGCCTGCAGCTTAACCCGCATCGGGGTGTCCAATGAGCAGTTCTTC
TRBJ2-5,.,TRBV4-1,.,CASSQGLEETQYF,TGCGCCAGCAGCCAAGGCCTAGAAGAGACCCAGTACTTC
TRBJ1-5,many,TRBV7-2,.,CASSSGPSPTQPQHF,TGTGCCAGCAGCTCCGGACCCTCCCCCACACAGCCCCAGCATTTT
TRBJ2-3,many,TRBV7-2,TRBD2,CASSLGLAGADTQYF,TGTGCCAGCAGCTTAGGACTAGCGGGAGCAGATACGCAGTATTTT
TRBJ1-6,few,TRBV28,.,CASSFKDNSPLHF,TGTGCCAGCAGTTTCAAGGATAATTCACCCCTCCACTTT
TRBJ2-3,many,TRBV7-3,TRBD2,CASSLGTSGIRTDTQYF,TGTGCCAGCAGCTTAGGGACTAGCGGGATCAGGACAGATACGCAGTATTTT
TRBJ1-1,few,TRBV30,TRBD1,CAWSVQGGSKAFF,TGTGCCTGGAGTGTTCAAGGGGGCTCGAAAGCTTTCTTT
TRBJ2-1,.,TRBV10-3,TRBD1,CAISGERQGQDNEQFF,TGTGCCATCAGTGGGGAAAGACAGGGTCAGGACAATGAGCAGTTCTTC
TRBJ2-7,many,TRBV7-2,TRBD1,CASSPKRDRVFGQYF,TGTGCCAGCAGCCCTAAACGGGACAGGGTTTTTGGGCAGTACTTC
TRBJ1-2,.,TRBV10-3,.,CAISEGGAGYTF,TGTGCCATCAGTGAGGGTGGAGCTGGCTACACCTTC
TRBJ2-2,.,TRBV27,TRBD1,CASSTRQGHYTGELFF,TGTGCCAGCAGTACCCGACAGGGACACTACACCGGGGAGCTGTTTTTT
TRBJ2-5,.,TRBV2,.,CASSVSGRYMETQYF,TGTGCCAGCAGTGTCTCGGGGCGATATATGGAGACCCAGTACTTC
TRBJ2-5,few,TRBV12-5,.,CASGLGLLAAKGETQYF,TGTGCTAGTGGTTTGGGTCTATTGGCGGCGAAAGGGGAGACCCAGTACTTC
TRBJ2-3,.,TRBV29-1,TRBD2,CSVGPTSGTDTQYF,TGCAGCGTTGGGCCGACTAGCGGCACAGATACGCAGTATTTT
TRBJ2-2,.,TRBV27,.,CASRPTGGTGELFF,TGTGCCAGCAGACCCACCGGGGGAACCGGGGAGCTGTTTTTT
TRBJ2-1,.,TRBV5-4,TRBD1,CASSSGTGGRNEQFF,TGTGCCAGCAGCTCGGGGACAGGGGGCAGGAATGAGCAGTTCTTC
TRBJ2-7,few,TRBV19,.,CASQAQTDTYEQYF,TGTGCCAGTCAAGCCCAAACAGATACCTACGAGCAGTACTTC
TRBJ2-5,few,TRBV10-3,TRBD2,CAISPGLAGGSVGETQYF,TGTGCCATCAGCCCCGGACTAGCGGGAGGATCCGTTGGAGAGACCCAGTACTTC
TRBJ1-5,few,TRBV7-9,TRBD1,CASSNEQGNQPQHF,TGTGCCAGCAGCAACGAACAGGGGAATCAGCCCCAGCATTTT
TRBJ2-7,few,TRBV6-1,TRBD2,CASSEFVAGSSYEQYF,TGTGCCAGCAGTGAATTTGTAGCGGGAAGCTCCTACGAGCAGTACTTC
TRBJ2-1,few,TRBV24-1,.,CATSDTAGHMDEQFF,TGTGCCACCAGTGATACAGCAGGGCATATGGATGAGCAGTTCTTC
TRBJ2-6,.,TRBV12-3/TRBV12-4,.,CASLMFRFVSGANVLTF,TGTGCCAGCTTGATGTTTCGCTTCGTCTCTGGGGCCAACGTCCTGACTTTC
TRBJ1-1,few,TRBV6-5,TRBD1,CASSYQGQVNTEAFF,TGTGCCAGCAGTTACCAGGGACAGGTGAACACTGAAGCTTTCTTT
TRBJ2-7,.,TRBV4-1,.,CASSSRDGSYEQYF,TGCGCCAGCAGCTCCCGGGACGGCTCCTACGAGCAGTACTTC
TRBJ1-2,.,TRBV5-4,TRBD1,CASTAGGQNYGYTF,TGTGCCAGCACCGCGGGGGGACAGAACTATGGCTACACCTTC
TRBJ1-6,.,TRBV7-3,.,CASSTTGREDSPLHF,TGTGCCAGCAGCACGACAGGACGAGAGGATTCACCCCTCCACTTT
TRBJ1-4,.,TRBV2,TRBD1,CASTGTDGEKLFF,TGTGCCAGCACCGGGACAGACGGAGAAAAACTGTTTTTT
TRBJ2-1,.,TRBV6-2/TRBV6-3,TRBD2,CASRGGTRSSYNEQFF,TGTGCCAGCAGGGGGGGGACCAGGAGCTCCTACAATGAGCAGTTCTTC
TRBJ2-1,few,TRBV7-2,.,CASSPRLGAYNEQFF,TGTGCCAGCAGCCCCCGACTAGGAGCCTACAATGAGCAGTTCTTC
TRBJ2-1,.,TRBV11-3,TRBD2,CASSPYMGTSAYNEQFF,TGTGCCAGCAGCCCATACATGGGGACTAGCGCTTACAATGAGCAGTTCTTC
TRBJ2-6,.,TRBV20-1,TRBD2,CSARTSGTSGANVLTF,TGCAGTGCTCGGACTAGCGGGACCTCTGGGGCCAACGTCCTGACTTTC
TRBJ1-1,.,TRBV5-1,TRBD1,CASSSGGQSNTEAFF,TGCGCCAGCAGCTCCGGGGGACAGTCGAACACTGAAGCTTTCTTT
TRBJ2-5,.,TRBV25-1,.,CASSEWDEETQYF,TGTGCCAGCAGTGAATGGGACGAAGAGACCCAGTACTTC
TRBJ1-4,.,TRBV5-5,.,CASSLRAVEMGKLFF,TGTGCCAGCAGCTTACGGGCTGTGGAAATGGGAAAACTGTTTTTT
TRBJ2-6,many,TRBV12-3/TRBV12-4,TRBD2,CASSSPGRGDGANVLTF,TGTGCCAGCAGTTCCCCGGGTCGGGGGGATGGGGCCAACGTCCTGACTTTC
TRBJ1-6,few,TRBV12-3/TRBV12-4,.,CASSLSVQGQPLHF,TGTGCCAGCAGTTTATCGGTGCAGGGGCAGCCCCTCCACTTT
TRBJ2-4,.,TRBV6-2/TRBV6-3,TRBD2,CASSYSSSGSLAKNIQYF,TGTGCCAGCAGTTACTCGTCTAGCGGGAGTTTAGCCAAAAACATTCAGTACTTC